Each of the 7 T cell receptor beta chains below was sequenced from the same sample in a study of a mutant IDH1 vaccine in newly diagnosed glioma. Specified time point: week 35, safety follow-up. Each dose delivered 300 ug of mutant IDH1 20-mer peptide subcutaneously with imiquimod. Produced via immunoSEQ multiplex PCR; TCRdb's table is partial and in-frame only. The sample records fewer than 55,000 clones, 81% being singletons. Their specific antigens are unknown. Sequencing used PBMCs, obtained from a glioma patient whose treatment included an IDH1 peptide vaccine. The receptors were gathered from a woman aged 40 to 50 with glioma. Some clones in this sample may be carry-over from other donors' samples.

The chain has TRBV10-3 and TRBJ2-7; no firm D call. The CDR3 length is 12 residues. CDR1 and CDR2 (germline): ENHRY, SYGVKD. The V end lost 8 bases, the J end lost 3 bases, and 11 bases lay between the germline ends. DNA for the CDR3: TGTGCCATCGTCCCTTTATTCTACGAGCAGTACTTC. Translating gives CAIVPLFYEQYF.

The chain is built from TRBV27 and TRBJ2-7, with a weak D call TRBD2 (7 bases). Between the trimmed V and J ends, which lost 4 bases and 5 bases, there was a span of 15 bases. CDR1 and CDR2 from the germline V gene are MNHEY and SMNVEV (reference sequence). This CDR3 comprises 14 residues. The CDR3 here is CASSWGGARDEQYF. In nucleotides, the CDR3 is TGTGCCAGCAGTTGGGGGGGCGCTCGCGACGAGCAGTACTTC.

This clone has just one count. The chain couples TRBV5-4 to TRBJ2-7; D not certain. The CDR3 spans 15 residues. The V end lost 4 bases, the J end lost 4 bases, and 18 bases lay between the germline ends. Per the germline V gene, CDR1 is SGHNT and CDR2 is YYREEE (reference sequence). CDR3 nucleotide sequence: TGTGCCAGCAGCCAAGCACACCAAACCCAGTACGAGCAGTACTTC. Translating it yields CASSQAHQTQYEQYF.

This sequence joins TRBV27 and TRBJ1-4, with D maybe TRBD1 (6 bases). The CDR3 extends over 19 amino acids. CDR1 MNHEY and CDR2 SMNVEV come from the germline V gene (reference sequence). The V gene lost 6 bases and the J gene lost 0 bases, with 23 bases spanning the gap. CDR3 sequence (DNA): TGTGCCAGCAGCTCCTTTCCTCAGGGGTGGTCTGCAACTAATGAAAAACTGTTTTTT. Translation: CASSSFPQGWSATNEKLFF.

This chain links TRBV11-2 with TRBJ2-7, with D perhaps matching TRBD1 (6 bases). The germline CDR1 and CDR2 sequences are SGHAT and FQNNGV. The CDR3 length is 15 residues. Trimming shortened V by 5 bases and J by 3 bases, and 17 bases separated the two germline ends. CDR3 in amino acids: CASSGVGRGDYEQYF. The CDR3 DNA follows: TGTGCCAGCAGCGGGGTGGGCAGGGGAGACTACGAGCAGTACTTC.

The chain joins TRBV27 to TRBJ2-3, with D perhaps matching TRBD2 (5 bases). Trimming took 9 bases from V and 2 from J, leaving 21 bases between them. The CDR3 consists of 16 residues. From germline, CDR1 is MNHEY and CDR2 SMNVEV (reference sequence). In nucleotides, the CDR3 is TGTGCCAGTAGCCCCCAGAGCGGTGTTAACACAGATACGCAGTATTTT. It codes for CASSPQSGVNTDTQYF.

The J gene is TRBJ1-1, the V gene TRBV6-5; no firm D call. The CDR3 loop spans 12 amino acids. V was trimmed by 6 bases and J by 0 bases, leaving 5 bases between them. Per germline, CDR1 MNHEY and CDR2 SVGAGI. The CDR3 nucleotides read TGTGCCAGCAGGACGGTGAACACTGAAGCTTTCTTT. Encoded protein: CASRTVNTEAFF.